This entry is about one TCR beta chain. Antigen: not known. This sample stems from a study of shared clonotypes between healthy human individuals. Assay used: immunoSEQ multiplex PCR; TCRdb lists only in-frame clones, some missing. The sample gives some 1.5 million clones, roughly 97% of which show up once; roughly 1.1% is in the top ten. Study-wide results and caveats: Only blood underwent sampling, and tissue repertoires likely differ.

Germline V gene sequence: CDR1 SGHTA, CDR2 FQGNSA. Trimming removed 2 bases from V and 8 bases from J, with 10 bases in between. This CDR3 region has 13 residues. The source is a young man in good health. The sequencing sample was made of naive CD4+ T cells sorted from blood. The subset denotes: CD45RA+ positively selected. The chain carries TRBV7-2 and TRBJ2-1; D unclear. The CDR3 coding sequence is TGTGCCAGCAGCTTATTGGGTCGCTATGAGCAGTTCTTC. Translation: CASSLLGRYEQFF.